A selection of T cell receptor beta chains follows, all from one sample in a study of Graves' ophthalmopathy and Graves' hyperthyroidism. Via MiXCR, TCRdb re-called the multiplex PCR reads, giving one row per CDR3 protein. This table holds more than 1,000,000 distinct CDR3 sequences, about two fifths found once. Sequenced material: peripheral blood or thyroid tissue (not recorded which). The receptors derive from an adult man with Graves' hyperthyroidism. CDR3s include the opening cysteine and the closing phenylalanine or tryptophan. A D gene is named only where the DNA matches it firmly. A row's size may be missing; if present it is once, few, many or a size class.

V	size	J	D	DNA	CDR3
TRBV7-8	many	TRBJ1-1	-	TGTGCCAGCAGCATCCCGGGACGGCAAGCTTTCTTT	CASSIPGRQAFF
TRBV15	many	TRBJ1-4	-	TGTGCCACCAGCAGAGATAGAAGAGGGGACGAAAAACTGTTTTTT	CATSRDRRGDEKLFF
TRBV7-2	many	TRBJ1-5	-	TGTGCCAGCAGCTTAGACGGGCGTAGGGATCAGCCCCAGCATTTT	CASSLDGRRDQPQHF
TRBV7-6	-	TRBJ1-1	TRBD1	TGTGCCAGCAGTTGGCGAGGGGGCAACACTGAAGCTTTCTTT	CASSWRGGNTEAFF
TRBV4-3	-	TRBJ2-7	-	TGCGCCAGCAGCCAAAGCATAACAGGGTGGGAGCAGTACTTC	CASSQSITGWEQYF
TRBV7-2	-	TRBJ2-2	TRBD1	TGTGCCAGCAGCTTAAAGGGAGACAGGGTGGAGCTGTTTTTT	CASSLKGDRVELFF
TRBV6-6	many	TRBJ1-1	-	TGTGCCAGCAGCGAGCAGGGGTCGTGCACTGAAGCTTTCTTT	CASSEQGSCTEAFF
TRBV5-8	many	TRBJ1-1	-	TGTGCCAGCAGCTCCCTAGCTACTGAAGCTTTCTTT	CASSSLATEAFF
TRBV10-2	few	TRBJ1-3	-	TGTGCCAGCAGTAAAAAAAGCAGCTTCTCTGGAAACACCATATATTTT	CASSKKSSFSGNTIYF
TRBV7-9	many	TRBJ1-5	-	TGTGCCAGCAGCTTATCGACGAATCAGCCCCAGCATTTT	CASSLSTNQPQHF
TRBV19	-	TRBJ2-7	-	TGTGCCAGTAGTATGCGTCAGGGTTTATGGTACGAGCAGTACTTC	CASSMRQGLWYEQYF
TRBV20-1	few	TRBJ2-7	-	TGCAGTGCAATCGGCAGGGGATCCTACGAGCAGTACTTC	CSAIGRGSYEQYF
TRBV29-1	-	TRBJ1-1	-	TGCAGCGTTGAAGGGGCGGGGGTTCGGGCTGAAGCTTTCTTT	CSVEGAGVRAEAFF
TRBV15	few	TRBJ1-5	TRBD1	TGTGCCACCAGCAGAAACAGGGGGCGAGGGTACGAGCATTTT	CATSRNRGRGYEHF
TRBV19	many	TRBJ1-5	-	TGTGCCAGTAGTATTAAAGGTCATCAGCCCCAGCATTTT	CASSIKGHQPQHF
TRBV10-3	-	TRBJ2-7	-	TGTGCCATCAGTGTAGGGCCGGGCATCCACGAGCAGTACTTC	CAISVGPGIHEQYF
TRBV29-1	-	TRBJ1-1	-	TGCAGCGTTGAAGTCGGAATTGCGGGTTTCTTT	CSVEVGIAGFF
TRBV9	many	TRBJ2-5	TRBD1	TGTGCCAGCAGCGTAGGTACAGGGGTAGAGACCCAGTACTTC	CASSVGTGVETQYF
TRBV30	few	TRBJ2-2	-	TGTGCCTGGAGTCCGCTAGAGGGGGAGCTGTTTTTT	CAWSPLEGELFF
TRBV12-3/TRBV12-4	few	TRBJ2-2	-	TGTGCCAGCAAGTCCCCTGGGACGGAAAACACCGGGGAGCTGTTTTTT	CASKSPGTENTGELFF
TRBV11-2	many	TRBJ2-7	-	TGTGCCAGCAGCTTGCTCTCGTACTACGAGCAGTACTTC	CASSLLSYYEQYF
TRBV7-9	many	TRBJ1-4	TRBD1	TGTGCCAGCAGCTTAGGGCGGGACAGTCGAGTGGAAAAACTGTTTTTT	CASSLGRDSRVEKLFF
TRBV4-3	many	TRBJ1-6	-	TGCGCCAGCAGCCAAGATGGGGGCTCGTATAATTCACCCCTCCACTTT	CASSQDGGSYNSPLHF
TRBV10-3	many	TRBJ1-5	TRBD1	TGTGCCACTTCAGCCCCCGGACAGGGAAGGGGCAATCAGCCCCAGCATTTT	CATSAPGQGRGNQPQHF
TRBV10-3	few	TRBJ1-2	-	TGTGCCAGCTCACCACCTGCGAGACAGTTTGTGCGTGGCTACACCTTC	CASSPPARQFVRGYTF
TRBV10-1	-	TRBJ1-1	TRBD1	TGCGCCATCGGACAGGGGGCTGGAACTGAAGCTTTCTTT	CAIGQGAGTEAFF
TRBV15	many	TRBJ1-1	-	TGTGCCACCAGCAGAGAGGACATGTCTGAAGCTTTCTTT	CATSREDMSEAFF
TRBV7-3	few	TRBJ1-5	-	TGTGCCAGCAGCCGAGCTAGCTCCTACGGGCCCCAGCATTTT	CASSRASSYGPQHF
TRBV9	many	TRBJ1-6	-	TGTGCCAGCAGCACTACAGGGTCTAATTCACCCCTCCACTTT	CASSTTGSNSPLHF
TRBV4-3	-	TRBJ2-6	-	TGCGCCAGCAGCCAAGATCCCATGGGGTCGCTCTACCCCAACGTCCTGACTTTC	CASSQDPMGSLYPNVLTF
TRBV29-1	many	TRBJ1-1	-	TGCAGCGCCCCCGCGGGCACTGAAGCTTTCTTT	CSAPAGTEAFF
TRBV10-3	-	TRBJ2-3	TRBD2	TGTGCCATCAGTCTAACACCGGGACTACGCACAGATACGCAGTATTTT	CAISLTPGLRTDTQYF
TRBV4-1	few	TRBJ1-1	-	TGCGCCAGCAGCCAAGATTCAGGTTGGAACACTGAAGCTTTCTTT	CASSQDSGWNTEAFF
TRBV11-2	-	TRBJ1-6	-	TGTGCCAGCAGCTTCGGTCGCCGCCCTAATAATTCACCCCTCCACTTT	CASSFGRRPNNSPLHF
TRBV12-3/TRBV12-4	few	TRBJ1-2	-	TGTGCCAGCAGTTTTGACTCAGGGTTCGGTGGCTACACCTTC	CASSFDSGFGGYTF
TRBV19	-	TRBJ1-1	TRBD1	TGTGCCAGAGCCGATCGAGGGGGCGCAGATATCCCTGAAGCTTTCTTT	CARADRGGADIPEAFF
TRBV6-6	many	TRBJ2-5	-	TGTGCCAGCAGTTACTCACCGGGTGGGGAGACCCAGTACTTC	CASSYSPGGETQYF
TRBV11-2	-	TRBJ1-3	-	TGTGCCAGCAGCTTATTAGCCCACCGGGACACCATATATTTT	CASSLLAHRDTIYF
TRBV25-1	many	TRBJ1-1	-	TGTGCCAGCAGTGAATGGAGGGGGGGTGATGGCACTGAAGCTTTCTTT	CASSEWRGGDGTEAFF
TRBV25-1	once	TRBJ1-6	TRBD1	TGTGCCGTCTTGGGACAGGGGTATTCACCCCTCCACTTT	CAVLGQGYSPLHF
TRBV24-1	-	TRBJ1-5	-	TGTGCCACCAGTCGGGGTTCGTACAATGAGCCCCAGCATTTT	CATSRGSYNEPQHF
TRBV29-1	few	TRBJ1-2	-	TGCAGCGTTGGGGCCTTGGACGGCTACACCTTC	CSVGALDGYTF
TRBV24-1	many	TRBJ2-2	TRBD1	TGTGCCACCAGTGATACTGGGACAGGGTGGTACACCGGGGAGCTGTTTTTT	CATSDTGTGWYTGELFF